This T cell receptor beta chain derives from a study of blood T cell repertoires in COVID-19. Study details: Acute-phase and convalescent COVID-19 samples originated in the United States, Italy and Spain. The cDNA or gDNA used as material had been derived from T cells, B-cell-depleted T cells, or PBMCs.

Per the original data handling: Reference gene primer amplification gave nucleated cell count estimates. Sequenced by immunoSEQ multiplex PCR; TCRdb stores in-frame clones only, minus some. V, J and clone size derive from that table, while D and trimming were established from the DNA sequence. The sample has 72,000 or so clones; approximately 89% are singletons. V lost 0 bases, J lost 5 bases, and 1 base stayed unmatched. This CDR3 spans 15 amino acids. Per the germline V gene, CDR1 is KGHDR and CDR2 is SFDVKD. This TCR derives from a woman over 75 with active or convalescent COVID-19. Sequenced input: peripheral blood. The chain joins TRBV24-1 to TRBJ2-1, with TRBD2 identical over 9 bases. CDR3 sequence (DNA): TGTGCCACCAGTGATTTGTCTAGCGGGGACAATGAGCAGTTCTTC. This codes for CATSDLSSGDNEQFF.